Listed below are T cell receptor beta chains from one sample, sequenced in a study of PD-L1 blockade in urothelial cancer. The method was immunoSEQ multiplex PCR; TCRdb's version includes in-frame clones alone and lacks a portion of them. The sample consists of roughly 62,000 clones, roughly 82% of them appearing once. The material sequenced was PBMCs, taken around atezolizumab (anti-PD-L1) treatment. The receptors were sampled from a man between 65 and 85 years old with urothelial cancer. CDR3s include the opening cysteine and the closing phenylalanine or tryptophan. Each record gives: CDR3 protein, V gene, CDR3 length, J gene.

cdr3_aa: CANRGRRTGALSSNQPQHF
v_call: TRBV27
cdr3_length: 19
j_call: TRBJ1-5

cdr3_aa: CASSSPTSDNEQFF
v_call: TRBV6-1
cdr3_length: 14
j_call: TRBJ2-1

cdr3_aa: CASSRDYYSNQPQHF
v_call: TRBV11-2
cdr3_length: 15
j_call: TRBJ1-5

cdr3_aa: CASSYGQYSNQPQHF
v_call: TRBV6-6
cdr3_length: 15
j_call: TRBJ1-5

cdr3_aa: CASSLSLAGEDNEQFF
v_call: TRBV4-2
cdr3_length: 16
j_call: TRBJ2-1

cdr3_aa: CASSDKGLYGYTF
v_call: TRBV6-4
cdr3_length: 13
j_call: TRBJ1-2

cdr3_aa: CASSLGQQNTEAFF
v_call: TRBV27
cdr3_length: 14
j_call: TRBJ1-1

cdr3_aa: CSVEGGGTGELFF
v_call: TRBV29-1
cdr3_length: 13
j_call: TRBJ2-2

cdr3_aa: CATSRGTVNYQPQHF
v_call: TRBV15
cdr3_length: 15
j_call: TRBJ1-5

cdr3_aa: CASSLELDHTDTQYF
v_call: TRBV7-9
cdr3_length: 15
j_call: TRBJ2-3

cdr3_aa: CASSLGAGTYNEQFF
v_call: TRBV5-1
cdr3_length: 15
j_call: TRBJ2-1

cdr3_aa: CASKGLGQGNSDTQYF
v_call: TRBV19
cdr3_length: 16
j_call: TRBJ2-3

cdr3_aa: CASSRIPGSRSGEQYF
v_call: TRBV2
cdr3_length: 16
j_call: TRBJ2-7

cdr3_aa: CSVEDGVTEGYTF
v_call: TRBV29-1
cdr3_length: 13
j_call: TRBJ1-2

cdr3_aa: CATSLIQGRGNNEQFF
v_call: TRBV15
cdr3_length: 16
j_call: TRBJ2-1

cdr3_aa: CASTTRTSGSGDTQYF
v_call: TRBV5-1
cdr3_length: 16
j_call: TRBJ2-3

cdr3_aa: CASSRSTSGGNEQFF
v_call: TRBV5-5
cdr3_length: 15
j_call: TRBJ2-1

cdr3_aa: CASSDGWDRENEQFF
v_call: TRBV6-1
cdr3_length: 15
j_call: TRBJ2-1

cdr3_aa: CASSLVLAGGAGELFF
v_call: TRBV5-1
cdr3_length: 16
j_call: TRBJ2-2

cdr3_aa: CASSLDRDSNQPQHF
v_call: TRBV5-6
cdr3_length: 15
j_call: TRBJ1-5

cdr3_aa: CASSLRQGWDYGYTF
v_call: TRBV2
cdr3_length: 15
j_call: TRBJ1-2

cdr3_aa: CASRTGMTGELFF
v_call: TRBV6-1
cdr3_length: 13
j_call: TRBJ2-2

cdr3_aa: CAIDQTGSQANTQYF
v_call: TRBV10-3
cdr3_length: 15
j_call: TRBJ2-3

cdr3_aa: CASSYGTSGRGGIQYF
v_call: TRBV6-5
cdr3_length: 16
j_call: TRBJ2-4

cdr3_aa: CASSLDRRRGTDTQYF
v_call: TRBV11-2
cdr3_length: 16
j_call: TRBJ2-3

cdr3_aa: CASKAGTVDQPQHF
v_call: TRBV2
cdr3_length: 14
j_call: TRBJ1-5

cdr3_aa: CASSLDLSTDTQYF
v_call: TRBV7-9
cdr3_length: 14
j_call: TRBJ2-3

cdr3_aa: CASRPGQGYGELFF
v_call: TRBV14
cdr3_length: 14
j_call: TRBJ2-2

cdr3_aa: CASSTRDSYGYTF
v_call: TRBV19
cdr3_length: 13
j_call: TRBJ1-2

cdr3_aa: CAWSPNFGTSPFATNEKLFF
v_call: TRBV30
cdr3_length: 20
j_call: TRBJ1-4

cdr3_aa: CASGWDREETQYF
v_call: TRBV6-1
cdr3_length: 13
j_call: TRBJ2-5

cdr3_aa: CASSLEQPGYEQYF
v_call: TRBV7-9
cdr3_length: 14
j_call: TRBJ2-7

cdr3_aa: CASSPEGGLTGPFGYTF
v_call: TRBV21-1
cdr3_length: 17
j_call: TRBJ1-2

cdr3_aa: CASSLLAGVGEQFF
v_call: TRBV11-2
cdr3_length: 14
j_call: TRBJ2-1

cdr3_aa: CASSPRGSYGYTF
v_call: TRBV13
cdr3_length: 13
j_call: TRBJ1-2

cdr3_aa: CASLAGTGDTQYF
v_call: TRBV28
cdr3_length: 13
j_call: TRBJ2-3

cdr3_aa: CASSLPGQGRYGYTF
v_call: TRBV28
cdr3_length: 15
j_call: TRBJ1-2

cdr3_aa: CASSLAGQVENYGYTF
v_call: TRBV5-1
cdr3_length: 16
j_call: TRBJ1-2

cdr3_aa: CASSLGQGGIGYTF
v_call: TRBV11-2
cdr3_length: 14
j_call: TRBJ1-2

cdr3_aa: CASRTTGGLVDGYTF
v_call: TRBV7-9
cdr3_length: 15
j_call: TRBJ1-2

cdr3_aa: CAWTRDSGNTIYF
v_call: TRBV30
cdr3_length: 13
j_call: TRBJ1-3

cdr3_aa: CASRATGSSYEQYF
v_call: TRBV6-1
cdr3_length: 14
j_call: TRBJ2-7

cdr3_aa: CASSQGSNQPQHF
v_call: TRBV19
cdr3_length: 13
j_call: TRBJ1-5

cdr3_aa: CASSPGTGGLRGTEAFF
v_call: TRBV5-5
cdr3_length: 17
j_call: TRBJ1-1

cdr3_aa: CASSPDTGSYGYTF
v_call: TRBV7-3
cdr3_length: 14
j_call: TRBJ1-2

cdr3_aa: CASSLQGVRTDTQYF
v_call: TRBV5-1
cdr3_length: 15
j_call: TRBJ2-3